Sequencing of this TCR beta chain was carried out in a study of cytomegalovirus exposure and HLA in healthy donors. Study outcomes and limitations: A later analysis reportedly found that, within productive TCRs, an Asian-associated ancestry cluster had fewer N-insertions than the mean observed across the 666 donors. When analyzed later, the rates of TCR association showed variation by HLA locus, with DRB1 the most and HLA-C the fewest. A later analysis linked a missense DCLRE1C variant to TCR beta V- and J-gene trimming.

The CDR3 is 15 residues long. J lost 11 bases, V lost 1 base, and 10 bases had no gene match. Germline CDR1 SEHNR, CDR2 FQNEAQ (reference sequence). At collection, donors were nominally healthy, but unrecorded immune exposures were probable. Regarding this clone: What it recognizes is unknown.

Researchers ran the PCR with 60 Vbeta and 13 Jbeta primers. The method was immunoSEQ multiplex PCR; TCRdb's version includes in-frame clones alone and lacks a portion of them. The data show about 190,000 clones, around 80% seen once. The sequenced sample was PBMCs. The sequence was obtained from a man aged 40-49 years in good health and CMV-seropositive. The V gene is TRBV7-9, the J gene TRBJ2-1, with 8 bases aligning to TRBD2. The CDR3 nucleotides read TGTGCCAGCAGCTTAGTGCTAGCGGGTAAAAAAAAGCAGTTCTTC. Residues: CASSLVLAGKKKQFF.